This T cell receptor (beta chain) was captured in a study of blood T cell repertoires in COVID-19. Study in general: Some COVID-19 samples were acute and others convalescent; all came from the United States, Italy and Spain. The cDNA or gDNA used as material had been derived from T cells, B-cell-depleted T cells, or PBMCs.

Methods used by the authors: Estimation of nucleated cell counts was performed using reference gene primer amplification. Method: immunoSEQ multiplex PCR; TCRdb's copy keeps in-frame clones and lacks some. V, J and clone size were drawn from that table, and D and trimming were deduced from the DNA. The repertoire holds about 300,000 clones, with about 82% as singletons. Trimming shortened V by 0 bases and J by 4 bases, and 11 bases separated the two germline ends. Germline CDR1 SGHRS, CDR2 YFSETQ. The CDR3 runs 14 residues. This clone was seen many times. This sample also contains other DNA sequences that code for the same CDR3.

The sequenced sample was peripheral blood. This sequence joins TRBV5-1 and TRBJ2-7; D possibly corresponds to TRBD1 (5 bases). The sequence derives from a woman aged 50 to 65 with acute or convalescent COVID-19. CDR3 nucleotides: TGCGCCAGCAGCTTGGAGGGTAGGGGATACGAGCAGTACTTC. It is translated as CASSLEGRGYEQYF.